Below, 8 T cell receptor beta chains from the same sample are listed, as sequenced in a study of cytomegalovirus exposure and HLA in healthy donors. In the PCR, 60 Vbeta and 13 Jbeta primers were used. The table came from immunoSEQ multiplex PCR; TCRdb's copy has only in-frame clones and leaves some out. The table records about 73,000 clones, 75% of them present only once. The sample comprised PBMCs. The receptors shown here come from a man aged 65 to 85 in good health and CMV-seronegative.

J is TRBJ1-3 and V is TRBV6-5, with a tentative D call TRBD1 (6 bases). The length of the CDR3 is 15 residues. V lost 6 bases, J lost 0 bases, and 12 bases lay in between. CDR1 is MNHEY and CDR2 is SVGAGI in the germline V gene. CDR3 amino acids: CASSRQVNSGNTIYF. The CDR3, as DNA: TGTGCCAGCAGCCGACAGGTTAACTCTGGAAACACCATATATTTT.

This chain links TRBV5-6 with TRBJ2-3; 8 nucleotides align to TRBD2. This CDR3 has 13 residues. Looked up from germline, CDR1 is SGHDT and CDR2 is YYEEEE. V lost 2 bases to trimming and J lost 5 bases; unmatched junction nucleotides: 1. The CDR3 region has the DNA TGTGCCAGCAGCTTAGCGGGAGAAGATACGCAGTATTTT. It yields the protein CASSLAGEDTQYF. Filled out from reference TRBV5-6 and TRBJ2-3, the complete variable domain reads DAGVTQSPTHLIKTRGQQVTLRCSPKSGHDTVSWYQQALGQGPQFIFQYYEEEERQRGNFPDRFSGHQFPNYSSELNVNALLLGDSALYLCASSLAGEDTQYFGPGTRLTVL.

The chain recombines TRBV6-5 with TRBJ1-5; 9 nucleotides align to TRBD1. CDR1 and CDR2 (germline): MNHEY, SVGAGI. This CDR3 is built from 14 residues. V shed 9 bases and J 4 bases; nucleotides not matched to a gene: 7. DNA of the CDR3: TGTGCCAGTTCGACAGGGGGTGGTAATCAGCCCCAGCATTTT. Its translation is CASSTGGGNQPQHF.

Here the CDR3 reads CASRPRRGTATNEKLFF. The CDR3 DNA is TGTGCCAGCAGACCCCGTCGGGGGACGGCAACTAATGAAAAACTGTTTTTT. V usage is TRBV28 and J usage is TRBJ1-4, with D possibly TRBD1 on 5 matching bases. The CDR3 extends over 17 amino acids. Per germline, CDR1 MDHEN and CDR2 SYDVKM. V lost 6 bases, J lost 0 bases, and 17 bases lay in between.

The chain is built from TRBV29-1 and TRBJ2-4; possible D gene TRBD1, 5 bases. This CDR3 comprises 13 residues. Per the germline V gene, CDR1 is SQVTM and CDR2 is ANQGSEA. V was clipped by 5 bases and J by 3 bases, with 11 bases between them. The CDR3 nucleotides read TGCAGCGTTCCCACAGGCTACAAAAACATTCAGTACTTC. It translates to CSVPTGYKNIQYF.

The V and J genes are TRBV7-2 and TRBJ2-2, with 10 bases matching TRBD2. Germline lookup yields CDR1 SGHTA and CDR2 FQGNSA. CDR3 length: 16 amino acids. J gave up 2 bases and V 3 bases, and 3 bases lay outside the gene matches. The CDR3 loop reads CASSLLAGANTGELFF. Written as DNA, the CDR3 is TGTGCCAGCAGCTTGCTAGCGGGAGCCAACACCGGGGAGCTGTTTTTT.

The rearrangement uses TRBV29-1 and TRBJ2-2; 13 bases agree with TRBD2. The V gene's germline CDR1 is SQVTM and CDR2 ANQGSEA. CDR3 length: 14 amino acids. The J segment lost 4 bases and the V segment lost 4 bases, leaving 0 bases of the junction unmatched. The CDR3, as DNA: TGCAGCGTTGGACTAGCGGGAGGCACCGGGGAGCTGTTTTTT. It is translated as CSVGLAGGTGELFF.

The CDR3 here is CASGSGEGEQYF. CDR3 DNA sequence: TGTGCCAGCGGGAGCGGGGAAGGCGAGCAGTACTTC. The chain couples TRBV11-3 to TRBJ2-7, with 7 bases fitting TRBD2. This CDR3 has 12 amino acids. CDR1 and CDR2 from the germline V gene are SGHNT and YENEEA. V was clipped by 8 bases and J by 6 bases; unmatched bases: 7.